The 23 T cell receptor beta chains below were found in one sample sequenced in a study of T-cell memory formation after mild COVID-19. MiXCR was run by TCRdb on the 5' RACE reads, yielding one entry per CDR3 protein. In the table there are 550,000 to 600,000 distinct CDR3 sequences, about 18% of which are singletons. The specimen sequenced was PBMCs or a T cell subset sorted from them (not recorded which). The receptors derive from an adult woman who had mild COVID-19 (a few samples of this study predate the infection). Cell type and time point are not known.

In this sample, this clonotype turned up a few times. The CDR3 DNA is TGCAGTGCTAGAGCTGTACTAGCCCTGAGCTCCTACGAGCAGTACTTC. Its translation: CSARAVLALSSYEQYF. The gene calls are TRBV20-1 and TRBJ2-7; TRBD2 is a possible D gene (6 bases). Per the germline V gene, CDR1 is DFQATT and CDR2 is SNEGSKA (reference sequence). The CDR3 loop spans 16 amino acids. V was shortened by 1 base and J by 0 bases, with 16 bases between the two germline ends.

This clonotype was recorded many times. The V gene is TRBV7-2, the J gene TRBJ2-3; tentatively, D is TRBD1 (5 bases). The germline V gene encodes CDR1 SGHTA and CDR2 FQGNSA. The V end lost 5 bases, the J end lost 8 bases, and 20 bases lay between the germline ends. The CDR3 covers 15 residues. The CDR3 loop is CASSADTTGHGTQYF. The CDR3 nucleotides are TGTGCCAGCAGCGCCGATACGACCGGACACGGTACGCAGTATTTT.

This clonotype has a handful of counts. The CDR3 loop reads CASSLGVANTGELFF. The CDR3 DNA reads as TGTGCCAGCAGTTTAGGGGTTGCGAACACCGGGGAGCTGTTTTTT. This chain links TRBV12-3 or TRBV12-4 with TRBJ2-2; unclear D gene. The CDR3 contains 15 residues. Trimming pared 1 base from V and 0 bases from J, leaving 6 bases between.

This clonotype appeared a few times. This chain joins TRBV30 and TRBJ2-3, with 12 nucleotides matching TRBD2. Germline CDR1 GTSNPN, CDR2 SVGIG (reference sequence). There are 15 residues in the CDR3. The trim removed 1 base at V and 3 bases at J, leaving 2 bases unmatched. CDR3 amino acids: CAWSGTSGATDTQYF. The CDR3 DNA reads TGTGCCTGGAGTGGGACTAGCGGGGCTACAGATACGCAGTATTTT.

This clonotype came up many times. The V gene is TRBV18, the J gene TRBJ2-5; tentative D call: TRBD1 (5 bases). V lost 2 bases, J lost 4 bases, and 14 bases lay in between. This CDR3 has 15 amino acids. Looked up from germline, CDR1 is KGHSH and CDR2 is LQKENI. The CDR3 here is CASSPSQGWPETQYF. The CDR3 nucleotides are TGTGCCAGCTCACCATCGCAGGGATGGCCAGAGACCCAGTACTTC.

This chain connects TRBV19 to TRBJ1-2, with D maybe TRBD1 (6 bases). The CDR3 is 13 residues long. Trimming removed 3 bases from V and 8 bases from J, with 13 bases in between. CDR1 is LNHDA and CDR2 is SQIVND in the germline V gene (reference sequence). The CDR3 spells CASSMRGYRGYTF. DNA of the CDR3: TGTGCCAGTAGTATGAGGGGGTACCGCGGCTACACCTTC.

Of note for this clonotype: Germline and junction disagree at one end, which may indicate a read error. The rearrangement links TRBV30 to TRBJ2-5; TRBD1 matches 10 bases. This CDR3 region has 13 residues. CDR1 is GTSNPN, CDR2 SVGIG, per germline (reference sequence). This CDR3 is CAGRQGAAKTQYF. In DNA form, the CDR3 reads TGTGCCGGGAGACAGGGGGCCGCTAAGACCCAGTACTTC. The full variable domain, rest sourced from reference TRBV30 and TRBJ2-5, is SQTIHQWPATLVQPVGSPLSLECTVEGTSNPNLYWYRQAAGRGLQLLFYSVGIGQISSEVPQNLSASRPQDRQFILSSKKLLLSDSGFYLCAGRQGAAKTQYFGPGTRLLVL.

This chain uses TRBV2 with TRBJ2-5, with a tentative D call TRBD2 (5 bases). The CDR3 totals 13 residues. In germline, CDR1 is SNHLY, CDR2 FYNNEI. V was cut by 6 bases and J by 5 bases, with 13 bases left in between. For the CDR3, the DNA is TGTGCCAGCAGAGGCCAGGACTGGGAGACCCAGTACTTC. It is translated as CASRGQDWETQYF.

The chain is built from TRBV5-6 and TRBJ2-1; D unclear. Trimming left V 5 bases short and J 4 bases short, with 10 bases between. Germline V gene data show CDR1 as SGHDT and CDR2 as YYEEEE. The CDR3 runs 13 residues. The CDR3 here is CASSIHRYNEQFF. In DNA, the CDR3 is TGTGCCAGCAGTATACATCGATACAATGAGCAGTTCTTC.

This chain uses TRBV7-2 with TRBJ2-3; 8 nucleotides agree with TRBD2. CDR3 length: 17 amino acids. CDR1 is SGHTA, CDR2 FQGNSA, per germline. Trimming at V came to 0 bases and at J to 4 bases, leaving 9 bases not matched to a gene. The CDR3 protein is CASSLALVGRAADTQYF. Written as DNA, the CDR3 is TGTGCCAGCAGCTTAGCGCTTGTCGGGAGGGCCGCAGATACGCAGTATTTT. The entire variable domain, with the rest obtained from reference TRBV7-2 and TRBJ2-3, is as follows: GAGVSQSPSNKVTEKGKDVELRCDPISGHTALYWYRQSLGQGLEFLIYFQGNSAPDKSGLPSDRFSAERTGGSVSTLTIQRTQQEDSAVYLCASSLALVGRAADTQYFGPGTRLTVL.

This clonotype was counted only a few times. V and J are TRBV6-2 or TRBV6-3 and TRBJ2-5, with 7 bases matching TRBD2. Germline V CDR1 and CDR2: MNHEY, SVGEGT. The V segment lost 6 bases and the J segment 5 bases; nucleotides outside the gene matches: 15. The CDR3 is 16 residues long. This chain's CDR3 is CASRQLTGGRVETQYF. The DNA for the CDR3 is TGTGCCAGCAGGCAACTAACGGGGGGTCGGGTGGAGACCCAGTACTTC.

The V and J genes are TRBV5-6 and TRBJ2-6; D is perhaps TRBD2 (5 bases). CDR1 is SGHDT, CDR2 YYEEEE, per germline. This CDR3 spans 14 amino acids. Trimming cost V 5 bases and J 8 bases, with 14 bases left between them. The DNA of the CDR3 is TGTGCCAGCAGTCCGGGAAAGCAGTCCAACGTCCTGACTTTC. It translates to CASSPGKQSNVLTF.

In this sample, this clonotype turned up a few times. The CDR3 nucleotides are TGTGCCAGCCGGTCAGACCCGAACACCGGGGAGCTGTTTTTT. It is translated as CASRSDPNTGELFF. The chain carries TRBV5-6 and TRBJ2-2, with no clear D. V lost 7 bases and J lost 0, with 10 bases in between. Per the germline V gene, CDR1 is SGHDT and CDR2 is YYEEEE. This CDR3 region has 14 residues.

In this sample, this clonotype turned up many times. The chain has TRBV18 and TRBJ2-1; D remains unclear. Germline V gives CDR1 KGHSH, CDR2 LQKENI. This CDR3 has 13 residues. The V end was cut by 3 bases, the J end by 5 bases, with 8 bases between. The chain's CDR3 is CASSPLGHNEQFF. The CDR3 DNA sequence: TGTGCCAGCTCACCCCTCGGGCACAATGAGCAGTTCTTC.

This clonotype was seen many times. The CDR3 region has the DNA TGTGCCAGCAGCAAGGAGGACAGGATCGACCCACACAATGAGCAGTTCTTC. Protein: CASSKEDRIDPHNEQFF. The J gene is TRBJ2-1, the V gene TRBV4-2, with 7 bases matching TRBD1. The V segment lost 5 bases and the J segment 5 bases; nucleotides outside the gene matches: 15. Germline V lookup: CDR1 LGHNA, CDR2 YNFKEQ. The CDR3 loop spans 17 amino acids.

The chain employs TRBV30 and TRBJ2-5; D tentatively fits TRBD1 or TRBD2 (5 bases each). The CDR3 extends over 13 amino acids. From germline, CDR1 is GTSNPN and CDR2 SVGIG (reference sequence). The ends were cut back, 5 bases at V and 1 base at J, with 11 bases in the middle. The CDR3 reads CAWAPGTQETQYF. CDR3 in DNA: TGTGCCTGGGCTCCCGGGACCCAAGAGACCCAGTACTTC.

The V and J genes are TRBV5-1 and TRBJ1-1; the D gene is possibly TRBD1 (5 bases). The CDR3 totals 14 residues. Trimming cost V 7 bases and J 0 bases, with 13 bases left between them. Germline CDR1 is SGHRS and CDR2 is YFSETQ. CDR3 sequence: CASGYGGVNTEAFF. In DNA form, the CDR3 reads TGCGCCAGCGGGTACGGGGGAGTGAACACTGAAGCTTTCTTT.

The chain uses TRBV7-9 and TRBJ1-6, with a possible D match to TRBD1 (5 bases). CDR1 SEHNR and CDR2 FQNEAQ come from the germline V gene (reference sequence). V lost 8 bases, J lost 7 bases, and 12 bases lay in between. The CDR3 contains 13 residues. CDR3 in amino acids: CASGALENSPLHF. CDR3 in DNA: TGTGCCAGCGGGGCTTTGGAGAATTCACCCCTCCACTTT.

The chain couples TRBV20-1 to TRBJ2-7, with TRBD2 as a possible D gene (6 bases). Trimming shortened V by 8 bases and J by 4 bases, and 18 bases separated the two germline ends. Germline V gene data show CDR1 as DFQATT and CDR2 as SNEGSKA (reference sequence). This CDR3 is 13 amino acids long. The CDR3 loop is CSPSYGGGYEQYF. The CDR3, as DNA: TGCAGTCCTTCTTACGGGGGTGGATACGAGCAGTACTTC.

The V and J genes are TRBV27 and TRBJ1-5; TRBD1 matches 9 bases. Germline CDR1 and CDR2: MNHEY and SMNVEV (reference sequence). The CDR3 consists of 14 residues. Unmatched junction bases numbered 2, after V lost 5 bases and J lost 3 bases. The CDR3 sequence: CASSGQGYNQPQHF. CDR3 coding DNA: TGTGCCAGCAGTGGACAGGGGTACAATCAGCCCCAGCATTTT.

This chain uses TRBV20-1 with TRBJ1-1, with TRBD1 identical over 7 bases. Germline CDR1 and CDR2: DFQATT and SNEGSKA (reference sequence). The length of the CDR3 is 12 residues. As DNA, the CDR3 is TGCAGCGCCCCAGGGGGAGGCACTGAAGCTTTCTTT. Protein product: CSAPGGGTEAFF.

This clonotype was seen repeatedly, ten times or more. The chain has TRBV27 and TRBJ2-5; TRBD1 might be the D (5 bases). In germline, CDR1 is MNHEY, CDR2 SMNVEV (reference sequence). There are 16 residues in the CDR3. V gave up 0 bases and J gave up 0 bases, with 11 bases separating them. The CDR3 loop is CASSLSFQGYQETQYF. The CDR3, as DNA: TGTGCCAGCAGTTTATCATTCCAGGGCTACCAAGAGACCCAGTACTTC.

This clonotype was picked up a small number of times. V is TRBV20-1 and J is TRBJ2-1, with 7 bases matching TRBD1. V lost 0 bases and J lost 9; bases outside the gene matches: 5. The CDR3 length is 13 residues. CDR1 and CDR2 from the germline V gene are DFQATT and SNEGSKA (reference sequence). The CDR3 DNA is TGCAGTGCTAGAGATTCGACAGGGCCTGAGCAGTTCTTC. Amino acids: CSARDSTGPEQFF.